Listed here is a single T cell receptor beta chain. As previously described, bulk TCR libraries were made using listed TCR primers. TCRdb used MiXCR to reprocess the PCR reads, holding one entry per CDR3 protein. The data show about 630,000 distinct CDR3 sequences, around 25% seen once. The sample comes from a study of molecular identifiers for immune sequencing clone quantification. Study background: Replicate RNA from about 20,000 or 100,000 naive CD8 T cells formed five aliquots; four were sequenced.

This CDR3 has 14 amino acids. Germline values: CDR1 DFQATT, CDR2 SNEGSKA (reference sequence). Trimming took off 6 bases at V and 0 bases at J, with 12 bases between the two ends. The chain uses TRBV20-1 and TRBJ2-1; D could derive from TRBD1 or TRBD2 (5 bases each). The material sequenced was naive CD8+ T cells from blood, with Jurkat cell RNA spiked in. The subset was: FACS-sorted CD8+CD4-CCR7+CD45RA+ naive T cells. The clonotype was recovered from a human donor in good health. Some libraries in this study had Jurkat cell RNA spiked in. CDR3 residues: CSAGTRSSYNEQFF. The CDR3 DNA sequence: TGCAGTGCCGGGACCCGAAGCTCCTACAATGAGCAGTTCTTC.